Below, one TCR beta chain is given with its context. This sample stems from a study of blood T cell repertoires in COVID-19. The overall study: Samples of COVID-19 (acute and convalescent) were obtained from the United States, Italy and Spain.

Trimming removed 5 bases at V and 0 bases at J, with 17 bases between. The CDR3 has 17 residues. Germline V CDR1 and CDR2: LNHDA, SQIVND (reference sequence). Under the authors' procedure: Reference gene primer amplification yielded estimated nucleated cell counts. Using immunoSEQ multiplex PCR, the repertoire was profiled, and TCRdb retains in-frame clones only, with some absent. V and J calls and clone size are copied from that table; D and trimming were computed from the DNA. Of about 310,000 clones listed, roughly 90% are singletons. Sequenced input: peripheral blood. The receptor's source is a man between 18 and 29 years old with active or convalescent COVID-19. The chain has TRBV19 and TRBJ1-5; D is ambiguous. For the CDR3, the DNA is TGTGCCAGTAGTCCTACGGACGTAGCGGTTAGCAATCAGCCCCAGCATTTT. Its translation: CASSPTDVAVSNQPQHF.